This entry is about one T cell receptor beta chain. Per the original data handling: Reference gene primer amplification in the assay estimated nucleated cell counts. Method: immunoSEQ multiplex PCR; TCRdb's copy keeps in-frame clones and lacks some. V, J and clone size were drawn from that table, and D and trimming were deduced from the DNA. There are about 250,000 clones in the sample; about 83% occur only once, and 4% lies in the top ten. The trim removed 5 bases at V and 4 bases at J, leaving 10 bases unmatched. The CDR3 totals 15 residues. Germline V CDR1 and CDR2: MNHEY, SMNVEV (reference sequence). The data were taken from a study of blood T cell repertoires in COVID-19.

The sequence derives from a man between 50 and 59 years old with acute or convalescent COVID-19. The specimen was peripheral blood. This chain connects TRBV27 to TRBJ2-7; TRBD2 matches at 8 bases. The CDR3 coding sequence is TGTGCCAGCAGTCCGCGGGGACTAGATGGGTACGAGCAGTACTTC. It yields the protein CASSPRGLDGYEQYF.